Below, 20 T cell receptor beta chains from the same sample are listed, as sequenced in a study of cytomegalovirus exposure and HLA in healthy donors. The PCR contained 60 Vbeta and 13 Jbeta primers. Only in-frame clones appear in the TCRdb table, and some are missing; sequencing was by immunoSEQ multiplex PCR. Counted here are roughly 150,000 clones, roughly 74% occurring once; the ten biggest clones make up 11%. The sample taken for sequencing was PBMCs. The source is a young man in good health and CMV-seropositive.

The table lists this clone with a count of one. V gene TRBV6-1 combines with J gene TRBJ1-5; a possible D gene is TRBD1 (6 bases). The CDR3 has 15 amino acids. The V gene's germline CDR1 is MNHNS and CDR2 SASEGT. Between the trimmed V and J ends, which lost 3 bases and 7 bases, there was a span of 16 bases. For the CDR3, the DNA is TGTGCCAGCAGTGATTACAGGGATTTACGGCAGCCCCAGCATTTT. The encoded protein is CASSDYRDLRQPQHF.

The rearrangement uses TRBV5-4 and TRBJ2-5, with 8 positions matching TRBD2. This CDR3 is 16 amino acids long. Germline-derived CDR1 and CDR2 are SGHNT and YYREEE (reference sequence). V trimming: 2 bases; J trimming: 5 bases; junction bases outside the gene matches: 11. DNA of the CDR3: TGTGCCAGCAGCTTTGGGTTAGCGGGGTCGGTGGAGACCCAGTACTTC. Translation: CASSFGLAGSVETQYF.

This chain links TRBV27 with TRBJ2-2; 9 bases agree with TRBD1. With V trimmed by 5 bases and J by 2 bases, 6 bases remained unmatched. The CDR3 contains 16 residues. Germline assignment: CDR1 MNHEY and CDR2 SMNVEV (reference sequence). CDR3 sequence: CASSRMDRGNTGELFF. The CDR3, as DNA: TGTGCCAGCAGTCGAATGGACAGGGGCAACACCGGGGAGCTGTTTTTT.

Only a few counts were recorded for this clone. V is TRBV27 and J is TRBJ1-1, with D possibly TRBD1 on 6 matching bases. The CDR3 runs 14 residues. Germline values: CDR1 MNHEY, CDR2 SMNVEV (reference sequence). The V end lost 0 bases, the J end lost 4 bases, and 9 bases lay between the germline ends. The CDR3 sequence: CASSLSNRVTEAFF. CDR3 sequence (DNA): TGTGCCAGCAGTTTATCGAACAGGGTCACTGAAGCTTTCTTT.

The chain has TRBV13 and TRBJ2-7, with D possibly being TRBD2 (5 bases). Germline values: CDR1 PRHDT, CDR2 FYEKMQ (reference sequence). Trimming removed 2 bases at V and 1 base at J, with 15 bases between. This CDR3 region has 16 residues. CDR3: CASSLSWAGLSYEQYF. Written as DNA, the CDR3 is TGTGCCAGCAGCTTATCGTGGGCGGGCCTGTCCTACGAGCAGTACTTC.

CDR3 sequence (DNA): TGTGCCAGCAACACGGGACAGGGGGAAGAGACCCAGTACTTC. This encodes CASNTGQGEETQYF. This chain connects TRBV2 to TRBJ2-5; 11 bases are shared with TRBD1. In germline, CDR1 is SNHLY, CDR2 FYNNEI. Unmatched junction bases numbered 4, after V lost 7 bases and J lost 3 bases. The CDR3 contains 14 residues.

The rearrangement links TRBV6-5 to TRBJ2-5; 13 bases line up with TRBD2. The J segment lost 11 bases and the V segment lost 6 bases, leaving 12 bases of the junction unmatched. The CDR3 consists of 15 residues. In germline, CDR1 is MNHEY, CDR2 SVGAGI. CDR3 loop: CASSPPGLAGRQQYF. CDR3 nucleotide sequence: TGTGCCAGCAGCCCCCCGGGACTAGCGGGAAGGCAGCAGTACTTC.

The chain is built from TRBV28 and TRBJ1-2; D is possibly TRBD1 (5 bases). Trimming cost V 3 bases and J 4 bases, with 9 bases left between them. This CDR3 region has 13 residues. The germline CDR1 and CDR2 sequences are MDHEN and SYDVKM. This chain's CDR3 is CASSLGGTYGYTF. CDR3 in DNA: TGTGCCAGCAGTTTGGGAGGGACCTATGGCTACACCTTC.

The chain links TRBV5-4 to TRBJ1-1; D remains unclear. The CDR3 loop spans 13 amino acids. The germline V gene encodes CDR1 SGHNT and CDR2 YYREEE (reference sequence). The V and J ends lost 1 base and 1 base respectively, with 5 bases between them. Here the CDR3 reads CASSLSWNTEAFF. In nucleotides, the CDR3 is TGTGCCAGCAGCTTGTCCTGGAACACTGAAGCTTTCTTT.

This chain connects TRBV19 to TRBJ2-5; TRBD1 might be the D (5 bases). The germline CDR1 and CDR2 sequences are LNHDA and SQIVND (reference sequence). The CDR3 totals 13 residues. V was shortened by 9 bases and J by 3 bases, with 14 bases between the two germline ends. Here the CDR3 DNA reads TGTGCCAGCAATGACAGAGCAGAAGAGACCCAGTACTTC. Encoded protein: CASNDRAEETQYF.

V usage is TRBV6-4 and J usage is TRBJ1-1; D not resolved. Looked up from germline, CDR1 is MRHNA and CDR2 is SNTAGT. With 4 bases removed from V and 4 bases from J, the gap between germline ends came to 10 bases. The CDR3 consists of 13 residues. In nucleotides, the CDR3 is TGTGCCAGCAGTGCCTGGGAGGGCACTGAAGCTTTCTTT. It is translated as CASSAWEGTEAFF.

The chain is built from TRBV30 and TRBJ1-5; D might be TRBD1 (5 bases). The CDR3 has 15 amino acids. Trimming took off 0 bases at V and 6 bases at J, with 15 bases between the two ends. Germline assignment: CDR1 GTSNPN and CDR2 SVGIG (reference sequence). This CDR3 reads CAWSVRPRVGQPQHF. The CDR3 bases are TGTGCCTGGAGTGTACGCCCCAGGGTGGGTCAGCCCCAGCATTTT.

The rearrangement links TRBV30 to TRBJ2-2, with 7 bases aligning to TRBD1. With V trimmed by 2 bases and J by 9 bases, 12 bases remained unmatched. CDR1 GTSNPN and CDR2 SVGIG come from the germline V gene (reference sequence). The CDR3 extends over 15 amino acids. The CDR3 loop is CAWSPKLQQGRELFF. The CDR3 nucleotides are TGTGCCTGGAGTCCTAAACTTCAACAGGGGAGGGAGCTGTTTTTT.

The rearrangement joins TRBV6-1 to TRBJ2-2; the D is unclear. CDR1 and CDR2 from the germline V gene are MNHNS and SASEGT. V lost 2 bases and J 1 base, leaving 11 bases between the germline ends. The CDR3 runs 16 residues. CDR3 loop: CASSEHWAQNTGELFF. CDR3 sequence (DNA): TGTGCCAGCAGTGAACACTGGGCTCAGAACACCGGGGAGCTGTTTTTT.

The chain joins TRBV11-2 to TRBJ2-1; tentatively, D is TRBD2 (5 bases). CDR3 length: 17 amino acids. The germline V gene encodes CDR1 SGHAT and CDR2 FQNNGV. V was pared by 4 bases and J by 0 bases, with 16 bases between. CDR3 amino acids: CASSSFISAFSYNEQFF. The CDR3 nucleotides are TGTGCCAGCAGCTCCTTCATTAGCGCATTCTCCTACAATGAGCAGTTCTTC. Looking up the rest from reference TRBV11-2 and TRBJ2-1 gives the full variable domain: EAGVAQSPRYKIIEKRQSVAFWCNPISGHATLYWYQQILGQGPKLLIQFQNNGVVDDSQLPKDRFSAERLKGVDSTLKIQPAKLEDSAVYLCASSSFISAFSYNEQFFGPGTRLTVL.

This clone was seen a single time. The V and J genes are TRBV6-1 and TRBJ1-1; D gene uncertain. The CDR3 runs to 13 residues. Trimming removed 3 bases from V and 7 bases from J, with 12 bases in between. Germline CDR1 MNHNS, CDR2 SASEGT. CDR3 in DNA: TGTGCCAGCAGTGACCAAAGAGTGAGTGAAGCTTTCTTT. Protein: CASSDQRVSEAFF.

This clone was detected a few times. J is TRBJ2-2 and V is TRBV7-8; TRBD2 matches 7 bases. The germline V gene has CDR1 SGHVS and CDR2 FQNEAQ. Trimming at V came to 7 bases and at J to 2 bases, leaving 7 bases not matched to a gene. The CDR3 loop spans 15 amino acids. The CDR3 region is CASTVGGANTGELFF. In DNA form, the CDR3 reads TGTGCCAGCACAGTGGGAGGGGCCAACACCGGGGAGCTGTTTTTT. Full variable domain (rest looked up from reference TRBV7-8 and TRBJ2-2): GAGVSQSPRYKVAKRGQDVALRCDPISGHVSLFWYQQALGQGPEFLTYFQNEAQLDKSGLPSDRFFAERPEGSVSTLKIQRTQQEDSAVYLCASTVGGANTGELFFGEGSRLTVL.

This clone was seen only a few times. V is TRBV27 and J is TRBJ1-1, with D perhaps matching TRBD1 (5 bases). The CDR3 contains 13 residues. Trimming removed 3 bases from V and 4 bases from J, with 9 bases in between. The V gene's germline CDR1 is MNHEY and CDR2 SMNVEV (reference sequence). The CDR3 protein is CASSFWGTTEAFF. CDR3 nucleotide sequence: TGTGCCAGCAGTTTCTGGGGCACCACTGAAGCTTTCTTT.

This clone was found a few times. J is TRBJ2-7 and V is TRBV11-2; TRBD2 matches 9 bases. CDR1 is SGHAT and CDR2 is FQNNGV in the germline V gene. This CDR3 is 17 amino acids long. Trimming removed 5 bases from V and 5 bases from J; junction bases left unmatched: 16. The CDR3 region is CASSAELSSGVGHEQYF. The CDR3 DNA sequence: TGTGCCAGCAGCGCCGAATTATCTAGCGGGGTTGGCCACGAGCAGTACTTC.

The gene calls are TRBV18 and TRBJ1-2, with D unclear. This CDR3 has 13 residues. V was clipped by 3 bases and J by 5 bases, with 10 bases between them. CDR1 is KGHSH, CDR2 LQKENI, per germline. The CDR3 loop reads CASSPERSYGYTF. The CDR3 DNA reads as TGTGCCAGCTCACCCGAGCGGAGTTATGGCTACACCTTC.